The 10 T cell receptor beta chains presented below share a single source sample, sequenced in a study of T-cell memory formation after mild COVID-19. MiXCR was run by TCRdb on the 5' RACE reads, yielding one entry per CDR3 protein. This sample has about 560,000 distinct CDR3 sequences, with about a fifth found just once. Sequences were obtained from PBMCs or a T cell subset sorted from them (not recorded which). The receptors here all came from an adult woman who had mild COVID-19 (a few samples of this study predate the infection). Cell type and time point are not known.

The chain carries TRBV6-5 and TRBJ2-4; D possibly corresponds to TRBD1 (5 bases). V was trimmed by 4 bases and J by 4 bases, leaving 17 bases between them. Germline V gene sequence: CDR1 MNHEY, CDR2 SVGAGI. The length of the CDR3 is 16 residues. CDR3 in DNA: TGTGCCAGCAGTTTCCAGCAGGGCTCCGGAAAAAACATTCAGTACTTC. This codes for CASSFQQGSGKNIQYF.

J is TRBJ2-1 and V is TRBV20-1; 8 positions match TRBD2. Germline V gene lookup returns CDR1 DFQATT and CDR2 SNEGSKA (reference sequence). Losses at the gene ends were 0 bases for V and 7 bases for J; bases not matched to a gene: 8. The CDR3 runs 15 residues. The CDR3 here is CSARDGGDISNEQFF. DNA of the CDR3: TGCAGTGCTAGAGACGGGGGGGATATCTCAAATGAGCAGTTCTTC.

This chain connects TRBV7-2 to TRBJ2-1, with TRBD1 matching 10 bases. The CDR3 is 15 amino acids. Germline V lookup: CDR1 SGHTA, CDR2 FQGNSA. V was pared by 4 bases and J by 10 bases, with 10 bases of the junction left unmatched. The CDR3 DNA sequence: TGTGCCAGCAGCTCTCCGGGACAGGGGATGGAAGAGCAGTTCTTC. Protein sequence: CASSSPGQGMEEQFF.

This clonotype has more than one count but fewer than ten. The chain carries TRBV3-1 and TRBJ1-5; a possible D gene is TRBD1 (5 bases). The CDR3 totals 13 residues. Trimming removed 8 bases from V and 7 bases from J, with 15 bases in between. Germline CDR1 reads LGHDT; CDR2 reads YNNKEL (reference sequence). The CDR3 DNA follows: TGTGCCAGCGGCTTAGGGGTAAACCAGCCCCAGCATTTT. Translated, it gives CASGLGVNQPQHF.

The rearrangement links TRBV3-1 to TRBJ2-7; unclear D gene. The germline V gene encodes CDR1 LGHDT and CDR2 YNNKEL (reference sequence). The CDR3 covers 11 residues. V was trimmed by 4 bases and J by 6 bases, leaving 7 bases between them. The CDR3 loop reads CASSRVGEQYF. The CDR3 bases are TGTGCCAGCAGCCGAGTAGGCGAGCAGTACTTC.

This chain connects TRBV7-9 to TRBJ1-1; D possibly corresponds to TRBD1 (6 bases). V was cut by 7 bases and J by 1 base, with 7 bases left in between. The CDR3 is 12 residues long. CDR1 is SEHNR and CDR2 is FQNEAQ in the germline V gene (reference sequence). The CDR3, as DNA: TGTGCCAGCATGACAGGGAACACTGAAGCTTTCTTT. Translated: CASMTGNTEAFF.

The chain employs TRBV5-6 and TRBJ2-2, with D perhaps given as TRBD1 or TRBD2 (5 bases each). Trimming removed 6 bases at V and 0 bases at J, with 21 bases between. This CDR3 comprises 18 residues. From germline, CDR1 is SGHDT and CDR2 YYEEEE. CDR3 loop: CASTPKSGRRTNTGELFF. The CDR3 region has the DNA TGTGCCAGCACCCCGAAATCGGGGCGCCGCACGAACACCGGGGAGCTGTTTTTT.

This clonotype was counted between two and nine times. The genes are TRBV5-5 and TRBJ2-7, with 8 bases matching TRBD2. The V and J ends lost 4 bases and 4 bases, in that order; junction bases with no gene match: 16. CDR1 is SGHKS, CDR2 YYEKEE, per germline (reference sequence). This CDR3 has 17 amino acids. The CDR3 loop reads CASSPHIGGTSGYEQYF. CDR3 in DNA: TGTGCCAGCAGCCCCCATATCGGCGGCACTAGCGGTTACGAGCAGTACTTC.

The chain employs TRBV7-9 and TRBJ2-5, with D unclear. The germline CDR1 and CDR2 sequences are SEHNR and FQNEAQ (reference sequence). There are 13 residues in the CDR3. The V gene lost 7 bases and the J gene lost 3 bases, with 12 bases spanning the gap. The CDR3 nucleotides are TGTGCCAGCATTCTGGACCTAAAAGAGACCCAGTACTTC. Amino acid sequence: CASILDLKETQYF.

This clonotype was seen a few times. The chain is built from TRBV5-5 and TRBJ2-7; TRBD1 aligns across 12 bases. Losses at the gene ends were 4 bases for V and 5 bases for J; bases not matched to a gene: 10. This CDR3 comprises 16 residues. In germline, CDR1 is SGHKS, CDR2 YYEKEE (reference sequence). The chain's CDR3 is CASSIQGQGARDEQYF. CDR3 sequence (DNA): TGTGCCAGCAGCATTCAGGGACAGGGGGCGAGGGACGAGCAGTACTTC.